The T cell receptor (beta chain) described here comes from a study of blood T cell repertoires in COVID-19. About the study: T cells, B-cell-depleted T cells, or PBMCs supplied cDNA or gDNA.

Authors' analysis steps: Reference gene primer amplification gave estimated nucleated cell counts. TCRdb keeps only in-frame clones here, not all; method: immunoSEQ multiplex PCR. The V and J calls and clone size come from that table; D and trimming were worked out from the DNA. Of roughly 80,000 clones detected, approximately 90% appear once; the ten largest clones hold approximately 6.8%. Trimming cost V 0 bases and J 0 bases, with 23 bases left between them. CDR3 length: 20 amino acids. The germline CDR1 and CDR2 sequences are SGHDN and FVKESK. The gene calls are TRBV14 and TRBJ1-2, with a weak D call TRBD1 (6 bases). The specimen was peripheral blood. This clonotype was obtained from a woman of 80 years or more with acute or convalescent COVID-19. Here the CDR3 reads CASSQDRPTGRSTTNYGYTF. CDR3 nucleotide sequence: TGTGCCAGCAGCCAAGATCGACCTACAGGGAGATCTACTACTAACTATGGCTACACCTTC.